This is a list of T cell receptor beta chains from one sample in a study of blood T cell repertoires in COVID-19. Libraries were prepared by immunoSEQ multiplex PCR; TCRdb keeps only in-frame clonotypes and omits some of them. The sample lists approximately 100,000 clones; about four fifths were seen once. Sequencing was carried out using peripheral blood. The receptors here all came from a man in his sixties or seventies with acute or convalescent COVID-19. The CDR3 runs from the conserved cysteine through the conserved F or W. The D gene is left open where the match is weak. The listing skips clone size in some rows; elsewhere it reads once, few, many or a size class.

>TRBD1|TRBJ1-1|TRBV9|NA
TGTGCCAGCAGCGTATCCGGGACAGGGTACACTGAAGCTTTCTTT
CASSVSGTGYTEAFF
>TRBD2|TRBJ2-7|TRBV28|NA
TGTGCCAGCAGCCTGCCTAGCGGGAGAGCATACGAGCAGTACTTC
CASSLPSGRAYEQYF
>NA|TRBJ2-5|TRBV5-1|NA
TGCGCCAGCAGCTTGGCGCAGGGCGCCCAAGAGACCCAGTACTTC
CASSLAQGAQETQYF
>NA|TRBJ2-7|TRBV10-3|NA
TGTGCCATCACCAGCGGCGGATCCCTCTACGAGCAGTACTTC
CAITSGGSLYEQYF
>NA|TRBJ2-4|TRBV6-5|NA
TGTGCCAGCAGCCTGGACACCCTAGGGAACATTCAGTACTTC
CASSLDTLGNIQYF
>TRBD1|TRBJ2-7|TRBV6-5|NA
TGTGCCAGCAGTTGGGGCCGGGACAGGGCCTACGAGCAGTACTTC
CASSWGRDRAYEQYF
>TRBD2|TRBJ2-7|TRBV3-1/TRBV3-2|NA
TGTGCCAGCAGCCGAGAGACTAGCGGGCCCTCCTACGAGCAGTACTTC
CASSRETSGPSYEQYF
>NA|TRBJ1-6|TRBV28|NA
TGTGCCAGCAGTTTATGGGGCAGCCAAGGATCACCCCTCCACTTT
CASSLWGSQGSPLHF
>NA|TRBJ2-5|TRBV7-3|few
TGTGCCAGCAGCGCGGACTCCCTAGGAGAGACCCAGTACTTC
CASSADSLGETQYF
>NA|TRBJ2-6|TRBV11-2|NA
TGTGCCAGCAGCCTTTTTTCGCGAGGGGCCAACGTCCTGACTTTC
CASSLFSRGANVLTF
>TRBD2|TRBJ2-5|TRBV5-6|NA
TGTGCCAGCAGTCCGACGACTAGCGGGACCCAAGAGACCCAGTACTTC
CASSPTTSGTQETQYF
>NA|TRBJ1-2|TRBV2|few
TGTGCCAGCGGAACAGTGTACTATGGCTACACCTTC
CASGTVYYGYTF
>TRBD2|TRBJ2-1|TRBV19|NA
TGTGCCAGTAGCGCGGGAGGGCGCGGCCTTAGTCCCTACAATGAGCAGTTCTTC
CASSAGGRGLSPYNEQFF
>TRBD2|TRBJ2-7|TRBV30|NA
TGTGCCTGGACTCAGCGGGGGGGGACGGGCGAGCAGTACTTC
CAWTQRGGTGEQYF
>TRBD1|TRBJ1-5|TRBV10-3|NA
TGTGCCATCAGCCAGGGACAGGATTATAGCAATCAGCCCCAGCATTTT
CAISQGQDYSNQPQHF
>TRBD1|TRBJ1-5|TRBV24-1|NA
TGTGCCACCAGTGACCCAGGACAGGCCGAAGCGCCCCAGCATTTT
CATSDPGQAEAPQHF
>TRBD1|TRBJ2-5|TRBV5-1|NA
TGCGCCAGCAGCTTAACAGGGGAAGAGACCCAGTACTTC
CASSLTGEETQYF
>NA|TRBJ1-4|TRBV4-1|NA
TGCGCCAGCAGCCAAGTTAGTCAGGGATCCACAGGACTGTTTTTT
CASSQVSQGSTGLFF
>NA|TRBJ2-1|TRBV5-8|few
TGTGCCAGCAGCTCGACAGCCCCGAGGATTTTCGGTGAGCAGTTCTTC
CASSSTAPRIFGEQFF